Each of the 16 T cell receptor beta chains below was sequenced from the same sample in a study of OX40 agonist ivuxolimab in advanced cancers. Assay used: immunoSEQ multiplex PCR; TCRdb lists only in-frame clones, some missing. The profile covers some 45,000 clones, with 65% to 85% appearing a single time and about 5% taken by the ten largest. Source: CD4+ or CD8+ T cells sorted from blood, taken in a trial of the OX40 agonist ivuxolimab. These receptors all stem from an adult with an advanced solid tumor such as melanoma, head and neck, liver or kidney cancer.

The V and J genes are TRBV5-1 and TRBJ2-1; 14 bases fit TRBD2. Germline CDR1 is SGHRS and CDR2 is YFSETQ. Trimming took 3 bases from V and 8 from J; bases not matched to a gene: 7. CDR3 size: 16 residues. As DNA, the CDR3 is TGCGCCAGCAGCTCCGGACTAGCGGGGGGATATGATGAGCAGTTCTTC. Translation gives CASSSGLAGGYDEQFF.

V usage is TRBV5-4 and J usage is TRBJ2-5; possible D gene TRBD1, 5 bases. This CDR3 comprises 13 residues. Per germline, CDR1 SGHNT and CDR2 YYREEE (reference sequence). The V end was cut by 1 base, the J end by 3 bases, with 7 bases between. CDR3 region: CASSLPGKETQYF. The CDR3 DNA is TGTGCCAGCAGCTTGCCAGGGAAAGAGACCCAGTACTTC. The entire variable domain, with the rest obtained from reference TRBV5-4 and TRBJ2-5, is as follows: ETGVTQSPTHLIKTRGQQVTLRCSSQSGHNTVSWYQQALGQGPQFIFQYYREEENGRGNFPPRFSGLQFPNYSSELNVNALELDDSALYLCASSLPGKETQYFGPGTRLLVL.

This chain uses TRBV19 with TRBJ1-5; D not resolved. In germline, CDR1 is LNHDA, CDR2 SQIVND (reference sequence). V dropped 3 bases and J dropped 0 bases, with 6 bases sitting between them. This CDR3 region has 14 residues. This CDR3 reads CASSIEYSNQPQHF. As DNA, the CDR3 is TGTGCCAGTAGTATCGAGTATAGCAATCAGCCCCAGCATTTT.

CDR3: CASSQGTGTWYEQYF. As DNA, the CDR3 is TGCGCCAGCAGCCAGGGGACAGGGACTTGGTACGAGCAGTACTTC. This chain uses TRBV4-3 with TRBJ2-7; 9 bases agree with TRBD1. The CDR3 totals 15 residues. Per germline, CDR1 LGHNA and CDR2 YSLEER. Germline trimming cut 3 bases from V and 4 bases from J; bases unmatched to any gene: 7.

The V gene is TRBV19, the J gene TRBJ2-1, with 14 bases aligning to TRBD2. Germline lookup yields CDR1 LNHDA and CDR2 SQIVND (reference sequence). This CDR3 spans 16 amino acids. The trim removed 7 bases at V and 9 bases at J, leaving 11 bases unmatched. The CDR3 DNA sequence: TGTGCCAGTACCAAGGGACTAGCGGGAGCGGTTGGTGAGCAGTTCTTC. Encoded protein: CASTKGLAGAVGEQFF.

This clone was counted once. The chain employs TRBV25-1 and TRBJ1-1; D gene uncertain. This CDR3 spans 13 amino acids. V lost 8 bases, J lost 5 bases, and 15 bases lay in between. The germline CDR1 and CDR2 sequences are MGHDK and SYGVNS. In DNA form, the CDR3 reads TGTGCCAGCCGACGGTATAGCCAGACTGAAGCTTTCTTT. Residues: CASRRYSQTEAFF.

The rearrangement links TRBV13 to TRBJ2-1; unclear D gene. The germline V gene encodes CDR1 PRHDT and CDR2 FYEKMQ (reference sequence). Between the trimmed V and J ends, which lost 1 base and 4 bases, there was a span of 11 bases. CDR3 length: 15 residues. CDR3 bases: TGTGCCAGCAGCTTAGTTGGGAAGGGATACAATGAGCAGTTCTTC. Residues: CASSLVGKGYNEQFF.

This clone occurred a few times. V usage is TRBV9 and J usage is TRBJ1-3; the D is unclear. The CDR3 spans 13 residues. Trimming stripped 3 bases from V and 3 bases from J, with 7 bases between. The germline V gene has CDR1 SGDLS and CDR2 YYNGEE. CDR3: CASSGTFGNTIYF. In DNA form, the CDR3 reads TGTGCCAGCAGCGGGACTTTTGGAAACACCATATATTTT.

This chain uses TRBV7-6 with TRBJ2-3, with 8 bases that match TRBD1. Germline V CDR1 and CDR2: SGHVS, FNYEAQ. The CDR3 has 14 residues. Germline trimming cut 3 bases from V and 1 base from J; bases unmatched to any gene: 0. CDR3 residues: CASSLGQGTDTQYF. CDR3 in DNA: TGTGCCAGCAGCTTGGGACAGGGCACAGATACGCAGTATTTT.

The V gene is TRBV7-8, the J gene TRBJ1-2, with D maybe TRBD1 (6 bases). The CDR3 is 16 amino acids. Deletions cut 2 bases from V and 0 bases from J, with 13 bases between. The germline V gene encodes CDR1 SGHVS and CDR2 FQNEAQ. As DNA, the CDR3 is TGTGCCAGCAGCTTAACTCCAGGGGTCTCTAACTATGGCTACACCTTC. Its protein is CASSLTPGVSNYGYTF.

The V gene is TRBV15, the J gene TRBJ1-5, with a tentative D call TRBD1 (6 bases). Germline CDR1 is LNHNV and CDR2 is YYDKDF (reference sequence). V lost 3 bases and J 4 bases, leaving 10 bases between the germline ends. This CDR3 region has 14 residues. CDR3: CATSRGQGNQPQHF. The DNA of the CDR3 is TGTGCCACCAGCAGGGGGCAGGGGAATCAGCCCCAGCATTTT.

The V and J genes are TRBV7-2 and TRBJ2-7; D is possibly TRBD1 or TRBD2 (6 bases each). V shed 8 bases and J shed 6 bases, with 17 bases lying between them. The CDR3 runs 13 residues. In germline, CDR1 is SGHTA, CDR2 FQGNSA. The CDR3 protein is CASGGWGAAEQYF. The CDR3 nucleotides are TGTGCCAGCGGAGGTTGGGGGGCCGCCGAGCAGTACTTC.

This clone was found a few times. The chain uses TRBV7-9 and TRBJ1-3; no clear D gene. The V gene's germline CDR1 is SEHNR and CDR2 FQNEAQ (reference sequence). Trimming shortened V by 5 bases and J by 2 bases, and 7 bases separated the two germline ends. This CDR3 is 13 amino acids long. This CDR3 is CASSPEPGNTIYF. CDR3 DNA sequence: TGTGCCAGCAGCCCGGAGCCTGGAAACACCATATATTTT. Supplemented by reference TRBV7-9 and TRBJ1-3, the full variable domain reads DTGVSQNPRHKITKRGQNVTFRCDPISEHNRLYWYRQTLGQGPEFLTYFQNEAQLEKSRLLSDRFSAERPKGSFSTLEIQRTEQGDSAMYLCASSPEPGNTIYFGEGSWLTVV.

V usage is TRBV7-9 and J usage is TRBJ2-5; 7 bases map to TRBD1. From germline, CDR1 is SEHNR and CDR2 FQNEAQ (reference sequence). This CDR3 has 14 amino acids. V gave up 0 bases and J gave up 5 bases; unmatched junction bases: 3. CDR3 DNA sequence: TGTGCCAGCAGCTTAGCAGGGGGCAGGGAGACCCAGTACTTC. Its protein product is CASSLAGGRETQYF.

The V gene is TRBV7-9, the J gene TRBJ2-7, with D unclear. This CDR3 is 12 amino acids long. Trimming cost V 2 bases and J 6 bases, with 8 bases left between them. Germline CDR1 and CDR2: SEHNR and FQNEAQ (reference sequence). The CDR3 nucleotides are TGTGCCAGCAGCTTAAGCGCTGGCGAGCAGTACTTC. This sequence encodes CASSLSAGEQYF. The full variable domain, completed using reference TRBV7-9 and TRBJ2-7, is DTGVSQNPRHKITKRGQNVTFRCDPISEHNRLYWYRQTLGQGPEFLTYFQNEAQLEKSRLLSDRFSAERPKGSFSTLEIQRTEQGDSAMYLCASSLSAGEQYFGPGTRLTVT.

The chain uses TRBV18 and TRBJ1-2; D ambiguous. With 0 bases removed from V and 5 bases from J, the gap between germline ends came to 10 bases. Germline values: CDR1 KGHSH, CDR2 LQKENI. The CDR3 has 14 residues. CDR3 DNA sequence: TGTGCCAGCTCACCACCAGGCGTCGGATATGGCTACACCTTC. This sequence encodes CASSPPGVGYGYTF.